The rows below give T cell receptor beta chains drawn from one sample of a study of blood T cell repertoires in COVID-19. Only in-frame clones appear in the TCRdb table, and some are missing; sequencing was by immunoSEQ multiplex PCR. The sample has about 45,000 clones, 83% seen once. The specimen sequenced was peripheral blood. These TCRs come from a man aged 80 or over in a cohort sampled during active COVID-19. Each CDR3 is given with its conserved first and last residue. Fields, in order: CDR3 DNA, CDR3 protein, J gene, clone size, D gene, V gene. D genes are given only for firm matches. Some rows mark clone size as missing; the rest say once, few, many or name a class of expanded clone.

TGTGCCAGCGCGGCAGGGCCCTATGGCTACACCTTC	CASAAGPYGYTF	TRBJ1-2	.	.	TRBV5-6
TGTGCCAGCAGACGGACAGGGCGTCAGCCCCAGCATTTT	CASRRTGRQPQHF	TRBJ1-5	.	TRBD1	TRBV28
TGTGCCAGCAGCCCGGACGCGGGTGGCACAGATACGCAGTATTTT	CASSPDAGGTDTQYF	TRBJ2-3	.	.	TRBV5-5
TGTGCCACCAGCAGAGATCGACAATACGAGCAGTACTTC	CATSRDRQYEQYF	TRBJ2-7	.	.	TRBV15
TGTGCCAGCAGTGTGAGGAGCGGGGCACAAGAGACCCAGTACTTC	CASSVRSGAQETQYF	TRBJ2-5	.	TRBD2	TRBV2
TGCGCCAGCAGCCCGGAGGGGGCCCTTTCCGGTGTCGAGCAGTACTTC	CASSPEGALSGVEQYF	TRBJ2-7	few	.	TRBV5-1
TGTGCCAGCAGTTTTATAAGAGAAGACACTGAAGCTTTCTTT	CASSFIREDTEAFF	TRBJ1-1	.	.	TRBV28
TGTGCCAGCAGCCCGGGACAGGGGGCCACTGAAGCTTTCTTT	CASSPGQGATEAFF	TRBJ1-1	.	TRBD1	TRBV7-9
TGTGCCTGGAGCCAACAGGGGAACACTGAAACTTTCTTT	CAWSQQGNTETFF	TRBJ1-1	.	TRBD1	TRBV30
TGCGCCAGCAGCTTAGCTAGCGGGGGAGGGAACATTCAGTACTTC	CASSLASGGGNIQYF	TRBJ2-4	.	TRBD2	TRBV5-1
TGTGCCACCAGTGATTGGGGTCTAGCGGGCCGAAGCCAAGAGACCCAGTACTTC	CATSDWGLAGRSQETQYF	TRBJ2-5	.	TRBD2	TRBV24-1
TGTGCCAGCAGCTCTGACAGGACTAACTATGGCTACACCTTC	CASSSDRTNYGYTF	TRBJ1-2	.	.	TRBV6-5
TGTGCCAGCAGTCTGACAGGGAAAACTAATTCACCCCTCCACTTT	CASSLTGKTNSPLHF	TRBJ1-6	.	TRBD1	TRBV2
TGTGCCAGCAGTTTAAACGCCGGGACTAGCGGGAGGGCCCCCTACGAGCAGTACTTC	CASSLNAGTSGRAPYEQYF	TRBJ2-7	.	TRBD2	TRBV6-2/TRBV6-3